The 12 T cell receptor beta chains presented below share a single source sample, sequenced in a study of brain T cells in children with intractable seizures listed by TCRdb under 2021. The library was made by the immunoSEQ multiplex PCR assay. The table comes from immuneACCESS by way of TCRdb, which keeps in-frame sequences with V and J called. Part of the clones is missing from these tables; in studies checked, under half for an unresolved V gene and the rest for unknown reasons. Within this sample are about 340,000 clones, with 93% of them counted one time only. The ten largest clones add up to around 6% of the sample. The time point label corresponds to: blood from clinic visit 5 months post-surgery; TSC patient then seizure free. The material was peripheral blood, obtained around 5 months after surgery. The source is a boy in the first two years of life with tuberous sclerosis and intractable seizures.

This clone was observed once. V usage is TRBV2 and J usage is TRBJ2-5; no clear D. Germline loops: CDR1 SNHLY, CDR2 FYNNEI. CDR3 length: 11 amino acids. This CDR3 reads CGNKIQETQYF. CDR3 coding DNA: TGTGGAAACAAAATTCAAGAGACCCAGTACTTC.

The rearrangement links TRBV7-3 to TRBJ2-2, with a possible D match to TRBD1 (6 bases). Per the germline V gene, CDR1 is SGHTA and CDR2 is FQGTGA. The CDR3 length is 17 residues. V lost 1 base and J 2 bases, leaving 14 bases between the germline ends. CDR3 DNA sequence: TGTGCCAGCAGCTTAATTTCCAGGGGCGAAAACACCGGGGAGCTGTTTTTT. Its translation: CASSLISRGENTGELFF. The full variable domain, rest sourced from reference TRBV7-3 and TRBJ2-2, is GAGVSQTPSNKVTEKGKYVELRCDPISGHTALYWYRQSLGQGPEFLIYFQGTGAADDSGLPNDRFFAVRPEGSVSTLKIQRTERGDSAVYLCASSLISRGENTGELFFGEGSRLTVL.

To note about this clone: Compared with germline, one end of the junction differs, possibly owing to a read error. V gene TRBV4-1 combines with J gene TRBJ2-1; the match to TRBD2 covers 12 bases. Germline values: CDR1 MGHRA, CDR2 YSYEKL. The CDR3 sequence is 19 residues long. This chain's CDR3 is CASRQELAGGSHPYNEQFF. The CDR3 region has the DNA TGCGCCAGCAGACAAGAGCTAGCGGGAGGGTCCCACCCCTACAATGAGCAGTTCTTC.

This clone was detected once. A much more abundant neighbour one base away suggests this may be a read error. The chain is built from TRBV19 and TRBJ1-1; the D is unclear. This CDR3 is 11 amino acids long. From germline, CDR1 is LNHDA and CDR2 SQIVND (reference sequence). Between the trimmed V and J ends, which lost 5 bases and 0 bases, there was a span of 1 base. The CDR3 protein is CASSVNTEAFF. The CDR3 DNA reads as TGTGCCAGTAGTGTGAACACTGAAGCTTTCTTT.

The CDR3 DNA reads TGTGCCAGCAGCGCCCGACTAGCAGCTGGCGATGAGCAGTTCTTC. Its translation is CASSARLAAGDEQFF. The genes are TRBV5-4 and TRBJ2-1; 7 nucleotides match TRBD2. Losses at the gene ends were 4 bases for V and 8 bases for J; bases not matched to a gene: 12. This CDR3 comprises 15 residues. Germline V lookup: CDR1 SGHNT, CDR2 YYREEE (reference sequence).

The chain uses TRBV6-1 and TRBJ2-3; D perhaps matches TRBD1 (5 bases). The CDR3 is 18 residues long. Per germline, CDR1 MNHNS and CDR2 SASEGT. With 0 bases removed from V and 0 bases from J, the gap between germline ends came to 16 bases. In DNA, the CDR3 is TGTGCCAGCAGTGAAGCAAGGACATCCAGCCGGAGCACAGATACGCAGTATTTT. It is translated as CASSEARTSSRSTDTQYF.

For the CDR3, the DNA is TGTGCCTGTATGACAGGCCCCTCTGGAAACACCATATATTTT. Residues: CACMTGPSGNTIYF. The chain couples TRBV30 to TRBJ1-3, with D tentatively TRBD1 (6 bases). Germline CDR1 GTSNPN, CDR2 SVGIG (reference sequence). The V gene lost 6 bases and the J gene lost 0 bases, with 12 bases spanning the gap. The CDR3 has 14 amino acids.

The chain recombines TRBV6-4 with TRBJ2-7; TRBD1 or TRBD2 may be the D gene (5 bases each). CDR1 is MRHNA and CDR2 is SNTAGT in the germline V gene. Trimming pared 4 bases from V and 2 bases from J, leaving 12 bases between. The CDR3 length is 14 residues. The CDR3 nucleotides read TGTGCCAGCAGTGTGGAACTGGGGGCCTACGAGCAGTACTTC. This codes for CASSVELGAYEQYF.

This clone has only a few counts. The J gene is TRBJ1-5, the V gene TRBV6-5; D possibly corresponds to TRBD1 (5 bases). The CDR3 contains 15 residues. Germline CDR1 MNHEY, CDR2 SVGAGI. Trimming took off 2 bases at V and 1 base at J, with 9 bases between the two ends. CDR3: CASSYRGGSNQPQHF. Written as DNA, the CDR3 is TGTGCCAGCAGTTACAGGGGTGGGAGCAATCAGCCCCAGCATTTT.

V is TRBV5-5 and J is TRBJ2-7; 13 nucleotides match TRBD2. V gave up 1 base and J gave up 7 bases; unmatched junction bases: 2. Germline loops: CDR1 SGHKS, CDR2 YYEKEE (reference sequence). The CDR3 is 14 residues long. The CDR3 here is CASSLTSGRGEQYF. The CDR3 DNA follows: TGTGCCAGCAGCTTGACTAGCGGGAGGGGAGAGCAGTACTTC.

This chain links TRBV7-2 with TRBJ2-7; TRBD2 is a possible D gene (6 bases). The germline V and J ends were trimmed by 5 bases and 4 bases, with 18 bases remaining between them. The CDR3 has 15 residues. Per germline, CDR1 SGHTA and CDR2 FQGNSA. The CDR3 sequence is CASSHGDRGDYEQYF. The CDR3 coding sequence is TGTGCCAGCAGCCACGGAGACCGCGGGGATTACGAGCAGTACTTC.

The chain employs TRBV19 and TRBJ2-1; maybe TRBD1 (6 bases). The ends were cut back, 5 bases at V and 2 bases at J, with 19 bases in the middle. The CDR3 consists of 17 residues. The V gene's germline CDR1 is LNHDA and CDR2 SQIVND (reference sequence). The CDR3 here is CASSLLGTLTPYNEQFF. CDR3 coding DNA: TGTGCCAGTAGTCTTCTTGGGACATTGACCCCCTACAATGAGCAGTTCTTC.